This entry describes one T cell receptor (beta chain). Its antigen is unidentified. This table comes from immunoSEQ multiplex PCR, and its TCRdb copy is limited to in-frame clones, with some not included. Of about 85,000 clones listed, approximately 90% are singletons. This sample was included in a study of graft-versus-host responses after intestinal transplantation. Study details: For two to four years after anti-thymocyte globulin induction, all recipients took tacrolimus and steroids. General study results and limits: The presence of high graft-versus-host to host-versus-graft clonal ratios in allografts characterized patients with graft-donor T cell macrochimerism.

V was clipped by 3 bases and J by 1 base, with 8 bases between them. Germline V gene data show CDR1 as SQVTM and CDR2 as ANQGSEA. The CDR3 spans 13 residues. The origin of this receptor is a human donor who was the organ donor for an intestinal transplant. The genes are TRBV29-1 and TRBJ2-3, with D perhaps matching TRBD1 (5 bases). Sequencing used unstimulated CD8+ T cells sorted from spleen or lymph node cells, obtained before transplant. CDR3 region: CSVDTTGTDTQYF. The DNA for the CDR3 is TGCAGCGTTGACACGACAGGCACAGATACGCAGTATTTT.